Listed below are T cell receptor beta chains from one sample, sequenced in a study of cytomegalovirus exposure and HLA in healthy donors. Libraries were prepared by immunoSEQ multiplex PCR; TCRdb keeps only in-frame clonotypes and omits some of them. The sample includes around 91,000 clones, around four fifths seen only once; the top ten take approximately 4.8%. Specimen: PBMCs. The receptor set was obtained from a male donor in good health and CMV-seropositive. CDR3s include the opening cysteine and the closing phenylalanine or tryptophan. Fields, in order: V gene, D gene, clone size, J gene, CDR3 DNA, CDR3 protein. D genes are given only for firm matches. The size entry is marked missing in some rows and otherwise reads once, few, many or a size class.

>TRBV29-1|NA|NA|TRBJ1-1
TGCAGCGTTGTTAGCCAGAGACGGGAAGCTTTCTTT
CSVVSQRREAFF
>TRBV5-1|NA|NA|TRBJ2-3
TGCGCCAGCAGCTTGGTGGCGGGGACGACAGATACGCAGTATTTT
CASSLVAGTTDTQYF
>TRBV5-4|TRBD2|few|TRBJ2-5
TGTGCCAGCAGCCGCGGGGGGGCTCGGGAGACCCAGTACTTC
CASSRGGARETQYF
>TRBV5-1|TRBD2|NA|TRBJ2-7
TGCGCCAGCAGCCCCCGAACTAGCGGTTCCTACGAGCAGTACTTC
CASSPRTSGSYEQYF
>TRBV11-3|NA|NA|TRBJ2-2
TGTGCCAGCAGCTTAACCCGGACCGGGGAGCTGTTTTTT
CASSLTRTGELFF
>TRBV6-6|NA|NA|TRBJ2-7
TGTGCCAGCAGTTTGGAGTGGGAGCAGTACTTC
CASSLEWEQYF
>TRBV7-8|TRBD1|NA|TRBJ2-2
TGTGCCAGCAGCTTAGAGGGACGAGGGGGCAATATTGGGGAGCTGTTTTTT
CASSLEGRGGNIGELFF
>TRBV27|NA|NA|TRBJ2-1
TGTGCCAGCAGTTCGAACACGAACAATGAGCAGTTCTTC
CASSSNTNNEQFF
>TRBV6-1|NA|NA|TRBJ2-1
TGTGCCAGCAGTGAATACAGGGTAGGAGAGCAGTTCTTC
CASSEYRVGEQFF
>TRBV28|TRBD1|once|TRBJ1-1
TGTGCCAGCTGTTCGGGACAGCGGAACACTGAAGCTTTCTTT
CASCSGQRNTEAFF
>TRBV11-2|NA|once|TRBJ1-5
TGTGCCAGCAGCTTAGCACGTGGGGGGAATCAGCCCCAGCATTTT
CASSLARGGNQPQHF
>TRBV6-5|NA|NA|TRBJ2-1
TGTGCCAGCAGAACCCCGGGGGAGCAGTTCTTC
CASRTPGEQFF
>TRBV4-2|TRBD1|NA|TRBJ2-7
TGTGCCAGCAGCCAAGAGGGCGACAGGGTAAGCGAGCAGTACTTC
CASSQEGDRVSEQYF
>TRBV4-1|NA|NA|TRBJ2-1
TGCGCCAGCAGCCCTTATCCCGGGGACAGGGGGCCGGCTAGCGGGAGGAATGAGCAGTTCTTC
CASSPYPGDRGPASGRNEQFF
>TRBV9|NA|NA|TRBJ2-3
TGTGCCAGCAGCGTCAGCGAGGATACGCAGTATTTT
CASSVSEDTQYF
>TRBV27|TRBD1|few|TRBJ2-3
TGTGCCAGCAGTTTTGGGACAGCCTCCACAGATACGCAGTATTTT
CASSFGTASTDTQYF
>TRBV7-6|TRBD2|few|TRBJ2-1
TGTGCCAGCAGCGGCATAGCGGGAGGGACCTACAATGAGCAGTTCTTC
CASSGIAGGTYNEQFF
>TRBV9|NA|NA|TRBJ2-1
TGTGCCAGCAGCGCCCAGGGCCTAACCGATGAGCAGTTCTTC
CASSAQGLTDEQFF
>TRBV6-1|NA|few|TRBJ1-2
TGTGCCAGCAGTGAGCGGGTCCGCTACACCTTC
CASSERVRYTF
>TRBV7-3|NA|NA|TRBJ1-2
TGTGCCAGCAGCTTAAATCCGCAGGGGTTGGATGGCTACACCTTC
CASSLNPQGLDGYTF
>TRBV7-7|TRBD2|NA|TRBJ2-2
TGTGCCAGCAGCTTAGCGCTGGCAGCGGGAGGAAACACCGGGGAGCTGTTTTTT
CASSLALAAGGNTGELFF
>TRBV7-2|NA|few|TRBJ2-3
TGTGCCAGCAGCTTAACAGCAAGCACAGATACGCAGTATTTT
CASSLTASTDTQYF
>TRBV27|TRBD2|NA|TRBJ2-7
TGTGCCAGCAGTTTCGGAGCGGGGGCCTCCTACGAGCAGTACTTC
CASSFGAGASYEQYF
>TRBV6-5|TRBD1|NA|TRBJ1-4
TGTGCCAGCAGTCCTAGGGGGCAGGGTGGAAAACTGTTTTTT
CASSPRGQGGKLFF
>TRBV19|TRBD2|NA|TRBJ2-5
TGTGCCAGTAGTATCGCGGGAGGATTCGGGGAGACCCAGTACTTC
CASSIAGGFGETQYF
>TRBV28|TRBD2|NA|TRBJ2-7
TGTGCCAGCAGTACCTTGCTAGCGGGAGCGTCTTACGAGCAGTACTTC
CASSTLLAGASYEQYF
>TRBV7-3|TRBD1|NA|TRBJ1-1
TGTGCCAGCAGCTATGGACAGGGCACTGAAGCTTTCTTT
CASSYGQGTEAFF